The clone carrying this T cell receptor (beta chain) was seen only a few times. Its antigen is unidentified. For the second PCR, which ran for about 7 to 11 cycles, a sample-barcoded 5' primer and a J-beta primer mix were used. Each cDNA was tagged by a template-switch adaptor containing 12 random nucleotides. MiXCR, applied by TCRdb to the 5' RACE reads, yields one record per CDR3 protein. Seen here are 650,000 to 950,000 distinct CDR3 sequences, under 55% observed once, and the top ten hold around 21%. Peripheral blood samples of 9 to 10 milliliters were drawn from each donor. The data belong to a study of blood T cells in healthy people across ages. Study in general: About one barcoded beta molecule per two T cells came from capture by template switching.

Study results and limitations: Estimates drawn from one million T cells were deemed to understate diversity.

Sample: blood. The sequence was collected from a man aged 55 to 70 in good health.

CDR3 loop: CASSLTTGSYNEQFF. The CDR3 nucleotides read TGCGCCAGCAGCTTAACGACAGGATCTTACAATGAGCAGTTCTTC. V usage is TRBV5-1 and J usage is TRBJ2-1; weak D call: TRBD1 (6 bases). Trimming removed 2 bases from V and 4 bases from J, with 13 bases in between. The germline V gene encodes CDR1 SGHRS and CDR2 YFSETQ. This CDR3 is 15 amino acids long.